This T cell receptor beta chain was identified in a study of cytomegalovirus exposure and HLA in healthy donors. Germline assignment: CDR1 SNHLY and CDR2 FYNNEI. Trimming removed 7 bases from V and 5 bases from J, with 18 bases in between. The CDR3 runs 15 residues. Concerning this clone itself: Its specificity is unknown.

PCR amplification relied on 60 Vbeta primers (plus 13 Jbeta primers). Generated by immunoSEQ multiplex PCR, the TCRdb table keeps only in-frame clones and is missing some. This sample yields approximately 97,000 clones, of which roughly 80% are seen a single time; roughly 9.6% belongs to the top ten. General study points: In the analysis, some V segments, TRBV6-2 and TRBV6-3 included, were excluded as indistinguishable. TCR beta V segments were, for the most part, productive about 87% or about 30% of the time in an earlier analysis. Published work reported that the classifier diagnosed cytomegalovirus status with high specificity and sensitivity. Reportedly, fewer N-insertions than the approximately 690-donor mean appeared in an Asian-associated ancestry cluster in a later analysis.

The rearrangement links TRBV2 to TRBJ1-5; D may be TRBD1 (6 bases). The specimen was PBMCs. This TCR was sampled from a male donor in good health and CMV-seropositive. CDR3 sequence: CASKVDRFRDQPQHF. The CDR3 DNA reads TGTGCCAGCAAGGTAGACAGGTTTAGAGATCAGCCCCAGCATTTT.